Only a few counts were recorded for the clone carrying this TCR beta chain. This entry is derived from a study of memory CD4+ T cells and cytomegalovirus serostatus. Single viable CD3+CD4+CD8-CD45RO+ cells were sorted as the memory CD4+ T cells. The assay was immunoSEQ multiplex PCR, and TCRdb's table has in-frame clones only and misses some. Found here are tens of thousands of clones, about 80% of them singletons; the top ten hold roughly 4.4%. The sequenced material came from memory CD4+ T cells from blood. The sequence was obtained from an adult in good health and CMV-seropositive.

The CDR3 coding sequence is TGCAGTGCAGCACATTACAATGAGCAGTTCTTC. Translating it yields CSAAHYNEQFF. The gene calls are TRBV20-1 and TRBJ2-1, with D uncertain. The CDR3 totals 11 residues. V dropped 6 bases and J dropped 4 bases, with 7 bases sitting between them. Germline V lookup: CDR1 DFQATT, CDR2 SNEGSKA (reference sequence).